The 20 T cell receptor beta chains in this list originate from one sample, sequenced in a study of CD8 T cells in Susac syndrome. Random hexamers served to reverse transcribe roughly 0.45 to 1 ug RNA. MiXCR was run by TCRdb on the immunoSEQ multiplex PCR reads, yielding one entry per CDR3 protein. The sample lists approximately 220,000 distinct CDR3 sequences, 90% to 95% seen once, with roughly 0.13% in the top ten. Sequencing was carried out using CD8+ T cells from PBMCs. Receptors were obtained from a human donor with multiple sclerosis.

V is TRBV25-1 and J is TRBJ2-7; TRBD2 matches 7 bases. Germline CDR1 and CDR2: MGHDK and SYGVNS. V was clipped by 3 bases and J by 3 bases; unmatched bases: 11. CDR3 length equals 16 residues. This CDR3 reads CASSDPYAGDYYEQYF. CDR3 DNA sequence: TGTGCCAGCAGTGACCCCTATGCGGGGGACTACTACGAGCAGTACTTC.

This clonotype appeared a single time. The chain combines TRBV6-2 or TRBV6-3 with TRBJ1-1; TRBD1 aligns across 7 bases. Trimming took 4 bases from V and 3 from J; bases not matched to a gene: 11. Germline CDR1 MNHEY, CDR2 SVGEGT. CDR3 length: 16 residues. The CDR3 loop reads CASSSRRQGRDTEAFF. As DNA, the CDR3 is TGTGCCAGCAGTTCCCGCCGACAGGGTCGGGACACTGAAGCTTTCTTT.

The sample holds one count of this clonotype. The V and J genes are TRBV29-1 and TRBJ2-3; tentatively, D is TRBD1 (6 bases). This CDR3 has 14 residues. From germline, CDR1 is SQVTM and CDR2 ANQGSEA. The ends were cut back, 4 bases at V and 2 bases at J, with 13 bases in the middle. CDR3 region: CSVGTVGDTDTQYF. The CDR3 region has the DNA TGCAGCGTTGGGACAGTCGGGGACACAGATACGCAGTATTTT.

The chain joins TRBV15 to TRBJ1-5, with D possibly matching TRBD1 (6 bases). CDR3 length: 15 amino acids. Germline CDR1 LNHNV, CDR2 YYDKDF (reference sequence). V was cut by 0 bases and J by 2 bases, with 8 bases left in between. The CDR3 spells CATSREGAGNQPQHF. CDR3 nucleotides: TGTGCCACCAGCAGAGAGGGGGCTGGCAATCAGCCCCAGCATTTT.

CDR3 residues: CASSLGSGTMGPQHF. The CDR3 coding sequence is TGTGCCAGCAGCTTGGGCAGCGGAACTATGGGGCCCCAGCATTTT. The chain recombines TRBV13 with TRBJ1-5; D unresolved. The germline V gene encodes CDR1 PRHDT and CDR2 FYEKMQ (reference sequence). Trimming removed 3 bases at V and 9 bases at J, with 18 bases between. CDR3 size: 15 residues.

The J gene is TRBJ2-5, the V gene TRBV7-9; D unclear. The CDR3 contains 16 residues. Germline CDR1 reads SEHNR; CDR2 reads FQNEAQ (reference sequence). V was cut by 2 bases and J by 5 bases, with 18 bases left in between. The CDR3 protein is CASSLYSADPRETQYF. CDR3 DNA: TGTGCCAGCAGCTTATACAGCGCCGACCCTCGGGAGACCCAGTACTTC.

V gene TRBV6-5 combines with J gene TRBJ1-2, with D uncertain. The V end was cut by 8 bases, the J end by 8 bases, with 15 bases between. CDR3 length: 12 residues. Germline CDR1 is MNHEY and CDR2 is SVGAGI. CDR3 residues: CASLNEEGGYTF. CDR3 bases: TGTGCCAGCTTGAATGAGGAGGGCGGCTACACCTTC.

CDR3: CASRPQGSAGELFF. CDR3 nucleotide sequence: TGTGCCAGCCGGCCCCAGGGATCGGCCGGGGAGCTGTTTTTT. The V call is TRBV12-3 or TRBV12-4, the J call TRBJ2-2, with D perhaps matching TRBD1 (5 bases). This CDR3 comprises 14 residues. The ends were cut back, 8 bases at V and 6 bases at J, with 16 bases in the middle.

This clonotype was observed a single time. This sequence joins TRBV6-5 and TRBJ2-5, with D possibly being TRBD2 (6 bases). CDR3 length equals 14 residues. Germline V gives CDR1 MNHEY, CDR2 SVGAGI. Between the trimmed V and J ends, which lost 1 base and 4 bases, there was a span of 10 bases. This CDR3 reads CASSYWQGGETQYF. The CDR3 region has the DNA TGTGCCAGCAGTTACTGGCAGGGAGGAGAGACCCAGTACTTC.

The sample holds one count of this clonotype. The V call is TRBV28, the J call TRBJ2-7; 13 bases match TRBD2. This CDR3 has 13 amino acids. CDR1 MDHEN and CDR2 SYDVKM come from the germline V gene. V was clipped by 4 bases and J by 8 bases; unmatched bases: 2. The CDR3 nucleotides are TGTGCCAGCAGTTCGGGACTAGCGGGACAGCAGTACTTC. It translates to CASSSGLAGQQYF.

The table lists this clonotype with a few counts. The chain has TRBV13 and TRBJ1-2; the D gene is possibly TRBD1 (5 bases). Trimming pared 0 bases from V and 8 bases from J, leaving 19 bases between. This CDR3 has 16 amino acids. Germline loops: CDR1 PRHDT, CDR2 FYEKMQ (reference sequence). The CDR3 protein is CASSLGDTGPWEGYTF. The CDR3 DNA reads TGTGCCAGCAGCTTAGGAGACACGGGACCATGGGAAGGCTACACCTTC.

The J gene is TRBJ2-6, the V gene TRBV7-2, with 10 nucleotides matching TRBD2. Germline V gene sequence: CDR1 SGHTA, CDR2 FQGNSA. The length of the CDR3 is 16 residues. The V and J ends lost 3 bases and 2 bases, in that order; junction bases with no gene match: 1. The CDR3 bases are TGTGCCAGCAGCTTTACTAGCGGGACTGGGGCCAACGTCCTGACTTTC. This gives the protein CASSFTSGTGANVLTF. Filled out from reference TRBV7-2 and TRBJ2-6, the complete variable domain reads GAGVSQSPSNKVTEKGKDVELRCDPISGHTALYWYRQSLGQGLEFLIYFQGNSAPDKSGLPSDRFSAERTGGSVSTLTIQRTQQEDSAVYLCASSFTSGTGANVLTFGAGSRLTVL.

This clonotype was detected once. The chain recombines TRBV19 with TRBJ1-2, with D unresolved. CDR3 length: 13 amino acids. Looked up from germline, CDR1 is LNHDA and CDR2 is SQIVND (reference sequence). V lost 3 bases and J lost 8, with 13 bases in between. The CDR3 DNA sequence: TGTGCCAGTAGTATTAGTCAAGTCGGAGGCTACACCTTC. Protein product: CASSISQVGGYTF. Based on the CDR3 plus reference TRBV19 and TRBJ1-2, the full variable domain is DGGITQSPKYLFRKEGQNVTLSCEQNLNHDAMYWYRQDPGQGLRLIYYSQIVNDFQKGDIAEGYSVSREKKESFPLTVTSAQKNPTAFYLCASSISQVGGYTFGSGTRLTVV.

This chain links TRBV12-5 with TRBJ1-2, with 9 bases identical to TRBD1. Unmatched junction bases numbered 9, after V lost 1 base and J lost 6 bases. CDR1 and CDR2 (germline): LGHNT, FRNRAP. This CDR3 region has 16 residues. CDR3 amino acids: CASGLDWDRVDNGYTF. CDR3 bases: TGTGCTAGTGGTTTGGATTGGGACAGGGTGGATAATGGCTACACCTTC.

The rearrangement uses TRBV19 and TRBJ1-1, with D hard to call. This CDR3 region has 13 residues. V lost 2 bases and J 1 base, leaving 5 bases between the germline ends. Germline CDR1 LNHDA, CDR2 SQIVND (reference sequence). The CDR3 bases are TGTGCCAGTAGTATACAGGCGAACACTGAAGCTTTCTTT. This encodes CASSIQANTEAFF.

The chain has TRBV3-1 and TRBJ1-5; D uncertain. This CDR3 spans 12 amino acids. V lost 8 bases and J 0 bases, leaving 5 bases between the germline ends. Germline V lookup: CDR1 LGHDT, CDR2 YNNKEL (reference sequence). CDR3: CASSDSNQPQHF. CDR3 in DNA: TGTGCCAGCTCCGATAGCAATCAGCCCCAGCATTTT.

This chain uses TRBV10-3 with TRBJ2-7; D remains unclear. CDR1 is ENHRY and CDR2 is SYGVKD in the germline V gene. Trimming left V 4 bases short and J 3 bases short, with 10 bases between. CDR3 length equals 13 residues. The CDR3 loop reads CAISGEVDYEQYF. CDR3 DNA: TGTGCCATCAGTGGGGAAGTAGACTACGAGCAGTACTTC.

This clonotype was seen just once. The gene calls are TRBV11-2 and TRBJ1-1; D might be TRBD1 (6 bases). From germline, CDR1 is SGHAT and CDR2 FQNNGV. The CDR3 loop spans 13 amino acids. V shed 7 bases and J shed 8 bases, with 17 bases lying between them. This chain's CDR3 is CASTMGGAREAFF. As DNA, the CDR3 is TGTGCCAGCACAATGGGGGGGGCAAGGGAAGCTTTCTTT.

V and J are TRBV27 and TRBJ2-7, with D perhaps matching TRBD2 (6 bases). V shed 4 bases and J shed 7 bases, with 20 bases lying between them. Germline V CDR1 and CDR2: MNHEY, SMNVEV (reference sequence). CDR3 length equals 15 residues. The CDR3 bases are TGTGCCAGCAGTTCGACGGGGGATCCCTGGAGGGAGCAGTACTTC. Translated: CASSSTGDPWREQYF.

The V call is TRBV3-1, the J call TRBJ2-1; 7 bases match TRBD1. Germline trimming cut 5 bases from V and 0 bases from J; bases unmatched to any gene: 7. Germline CDR1 and CDR2: LGHDT and YNNKEL (reference sequence). CDR3 length equals 16 residues. CDR3 protein: CASSRRQGRSYNEQFF. CDR3 in DNA: TGTGCCAGCAGCAGGCGACAGGGACGCTCCTACAATGAGCAGTTCTTC.